The 5 T cell receptor beta chains in this list originate from one sample, sequenced in a study of blood T cells in healthy people across ages. For the second PCR, which ran for about 6 to 12 cycles, a sample-barcoded 5' primer and a J-beta primer mix were used. TCRdb passed the 5' RACE reads through MiXCR, listing each CDR3 protein once. The sample carries approximately 780,000 distinct CDR3 sequences, 20% to 30% recorded once. The same sample was also studied in work on T cells of mothers and their children.

Specimen: blood. Receptors were obtained from a boy between 10 and 17 years old in good health.

This clonotype was observed a few times. The chain is built from TRBV6-5 and TRBJ2-5; TRBD1 matches 10 bases. The trim removed 5 bases at V and 4 bases at J, leaving 7 bases unmatched. CDR1 and CDR2 (germline): MNHEY, SVGAGI. This CDR3 comprises 15 residues. The CDR3 loop is CASSTATGGGETQYF. The CDR3 coding sequence is TGTGCCAGCAGTACAGCGACAGGGGGCGGAGAGACCCAGTACTTC.

The V and J genes are TRBV5-1 and TRBJ2-1; possibly TRBD1 or TRBD2 for D (6 bases each). CDR1 is SGHRS and CDR2 is YFSETQ in the germline V gene. This CDR3 has 15 residues. The V gene lost 4 bases and the J gene lost 10 bases, with 21 bases spanning the gap. Here the CDR3 reads CASSPRLGGNIEQFF. CDR3 DNA sequence: TGCGCCAGCAGCCCCCGACTAGGGGGGAACATCGAGCAGTTCTTC.

The chain is built from TRBV11-2 and TRBJ2-4, with 9 bases lining up with TRBD2. Germline CDR1 SGHAT, CDR2 FQNNGV. V was clipped by 6 bases and J by 0 bases; unmatched bases: 3. This CDR3 is 15 amino acids long. The CDR3 DNA sequence: TGTGCCAGCAGAGGGACTAGCCTAGCCAAAAACATTCAGTACTTC. The encoded protein is CASRGTSLAKNIQYF.

This clonotype was observed a handful of times. J is TRBJ1-3 and V is TRBV15, with D possibly being TRBD1 (5 bases). The CDR3 extends over 13 amino acids. Trimming stripped 1 base from V and 12 bases from J, with 13 bases between. Germline CDR1 and CDR2: LNHNV and YYDKDF (reference sequence). The CDR3 loop is CATSRVRGARIYF. For the CDR3, the DNA is TGTGCCACCAGCAGAGTCCGAGGGGCCCGCATATATTTT. The full variable domain, in which reference TRBV15 and TRBJ1-3 provide the parts outside the CDR3, is DAMVIQNPRYQVTQFGKPVTLSCSQTLNHNVMYWYQQKSSQAPKLLFHYYDKDFNNEADTPDNFQSRRPNTSFCFLDIRSPGLGDTAMYLCATSRVRGARIYFGEGSWLTVV.

V and J are TRBV2 and TRBJ1-4; 9 bases are shared with TRBD1. Losses at the gene ends were 0 bases for V and 4 bases for J; bases not matched to a gene: 0. Per the germline V gene, CDR1 is SNHLY and CDR2 is FYNNEI. This CDR3 region has 15 residues. The CDR3 nucleotides read TGTGCCAGCAGTGAAGCGGACAGGGGTAATGAAAAACTGTTTTTT. It translates to CASSEADRGNEKLFF.